Sequencing of this TCR beta chain was carried out in a study of blood T cell repertoires in COVID-19. The repertoire was sequenced with immunoSEQ multiplex PCR; TCRdb's copy has only in-frame clones and lacks some. The sample comprises 250,000 to 300,000 clones, around 92% of which are singletons, and approximately 1.8% rests with the top ten. The TCR originated in a woman aged 60 to 75 who had recovered from COVID-19. The sequenced sample consisted of PBMCs or T cells enriched from blood (not recorded which).

CDR3 in amino acids: CASRSGQHTGELFF. The DNA of the CDR3 is TGTGCCAGCAGGTCAGGACAGCACACCGGGGAGCTGTTTTTT. V and J are TRBV2 and TRBJ2-2, with a possible D match to TRBD1 (6 bases). The CDR3 loop spans 14 amino acids. The V gene lost 6 bases and the J gene lost 3 bases, with 11 bases spanning the gap. CDR1 is SNHLY, CDR2 FYNNEI, per germline.